One and the same sample provided the 10 T cell receptor beta chains below, sequenced in a study of cytomegalovirus exposure and HLA in healthy donors. Researchers ran the PCR with 60 Vbeta and 13 Jbeta primers. Data came from immunoSEQ multiplex PCR; TCRdb stores just in-frame clones and leaves some out. The data contain about 110,000 clones, roughly 73% of them singletons. Input material: PBMCs. These receptors originate from a woman aged 40 to 50 in good health and CMV-seropositive.

This clone turned up a few times. The chain employs TRBV7-6 and TRBJ2-5; D may be TRBD2 (5 bases). V shed 5 bases and J shed 3 bases, with 22 bases lying between them. Germline V gene sequence: CDR1 SGHVS, CDR2 FNYEAQ. There are 17 residues in the CDR3. CDR3 in DNA: TGTGCCAGCAGCCCCCGATGGAAACTAAGGCGGGAAGAGACCCAGTACTTC. This gives the protein CASSPRWKLRREETQYF. The whole variable domain, remainder taken from reference TRBV7-6 and TRBJ2-5, is GAGVSQSPRYKVTKRGQDVALRCDPISGHVSLYWYRQALGQGPEFLTYFNYEAQQDKSGLPNDRFSAERPEGSISTLTIQRTEQRDSAMYRCASSPRWKLRREETQYFGPGTRLLVL.

The J gene is TRBJ2-1, the V gene TRBV6-5, with a weak D call TRBD1 (5 bases). CDR1 and CDR2 from the germline V gene are MNHEY and SVGAGI. V lost 2 bases to trimming and J lost 8 bases, with 10 bases between them. This CDR3 has 13 residues. The CDR3 DNA reads TGTGCCAGCAGTTACAGGGAAGGGGATGAGCAGTTCTTC. It encodes CASSYREGDEQFF.

The chain links TRBV11-1 to TRBJ2-7; 7 nucleotides line up with TRBD1. V lost 5 bases to trimming and J lost 0 bases; unmatched junction nucleotides: 16. The CDR3 covers 18 residues. CDR1 is SGHAT and CDR2 is FQDESV in the germline V gene (reference sequence). The CDR3 bases are TGTGCCAGCAGCCTTCGGCGGGTACGAGGGGGCCCCTCCTACGAGCAGTACTTC. Translating it yields CASSLRRVRGGPSYEQYF.

The CDR3 spells CASSWTGNYYGYTF. For the CDR3, the DNA is TGTGCCAGCAGCTGGACAGGGAATTACTATGGCTACACCTTC. This sequence joins TRBV5-8 and TRBJ1-2; 8 nucleotides align to TRBD1. CDR3 length: 14 amino acids. V lost 3 bases to trimming and J lost 3 bases; unmatched junction nucleotides: 4. Germline loops: CDR1 SGHTS, CDR2 YDEGEE.

The chain has TRBV7-9 and TRBJ1-5; 11 bases agree with TRBD1. The CDR3 contains 15 residues. Germline V gene data show CDR1 as SEHNR and CDR2 as FQNEAQ (reference sequence). Losses at the gene ends were 5 bases for V and 6 bases for J; bases not matched to a gene: 6. CDR3 sequence: CASSRGTGGVQPQHF. CDR3 DNA sequence: TGTGCCAGCAGCCGGGGGACAGGGGGGGTTCAGCCCCAGCATTTT.

The rearrangement links TRBV7-2 to TRBJ1-5; D not certain. This CDR3 is built from 12 residues. Trimming stripped 3 bases from V and 5 bases from J, with 5 bases between. CDR1 SGHTA and CDR2 FQGNSA come from the germline V gene. The chain's CDR3 is CASSFSDQPQHF. The CDR3 DNA reads TGTGCCAGCAGCTTCTCTGATCAGCCCCAGCATTTT.

The chain uses TRBV5-8 and TRBJ2-7; D gene unclear. Germline CDR1 reads SGHTS; CDR2 reads YDEGEE. Trimming cost V 6 bases and J 3 bases, with 7 bases left between them. The length of the CDR3 is 11 residues. In nucleotides, the CDR3 is TGTGCCAGCACCGCGAACTACGAGCAGTACTTC. Protein product: CASTANYEQYF.

The chain is built from TRBV2 and TRBJ2-3; TRBD2 agrees at 9 bases. The CDR3 length is 15 residues. Germline-derived CDR1 and CDR2 are SNHLY and FYNNEI. The V gene end was trimmed by 8 bases and the J gene end by 2 bases; junction bases not matched to a gene: 8. The DNA of the CDR3 is TGTGCCAGCGGACTTAGCGGGGGAAACACAGATACGCAGTATTTT. It is translated as CASGLSGGNTDTQYF.

The chain combines TRBV7-2 with TRBJ2-2; no clear D gene. In germline, CDR1 is SGHTA, CDR2 FQGNSA. With 2 bases removed from V and 3 bases from J, the gap between germline ends came to 4 bases. The CDR3 totals 13 residues. In DNA, the CDR3 is TGTGCCAGCAGCTTACGGGACACCGGGGAGCTGTTTTTT. Translated, it gives CASSLRDTGELFF.

V is TRBV4-1 and J is TRBJ1-2; possibly TRBD1 for D (6 bases). V was trimmed by 2 bases and J by 4 bases, leaving 14 bases between them. The CDR3 is made up of 15 amino acids. Germline loops: CDR1 MGHRA, CDR2 YSYEKL. CDR3 in DNA: TGCGCCAGCAGCCAACACGGTACAGGGTCCTATGGCTACACCTTC. Its translation is CASSQHGTGSYGYTF.